This T cell receptor (beta chain) is drawn from a study of technical replicates of blood from a few donors. Measured with immunoSEQ multiplex PCR; TCRdb has only the in-frame clones, and not every one. The table has tens of thousands of clones, roughly 86% seen once. The CDR3 contains 15 residues. Germline values: CDR1 MRHNA, CDR2 SNTAGT. V lost 4 bases, J lost 6 bases, and 12 bases stayed unmatched. The chain recombines TRBV6-4 with TRBJ2-7, with 7 bases that match TRBD2. This TCR derives from a human donor in good health. Some clones in this sample may be carry-over from other donors' samples. Sequencing was performed on PBMCs. The CDR3 reads CASSVGGISFGEQYF. CDR3 sequence (DNA): TGTGCCAGCAGTGTGGGAGGGATCTCATTTGGCGAGCAGTACTTC.